The source of this TCR beta chain is a study of T cell responses to AZD1222 COVID-19 vaccine. Method: immunoSEQ multiplex PCR; TCRdb's copy keeps in-frame clones and lacks some. The sample includes just over 30,000 clones, roughly 90% of them seen just once. This CDR3 comprises 15 residues. Trimming removed 3 bases from V and 7 bases from J, with 13 bases in between. Germline V gene data show CDR1 as MNHNS and CDR2 as SASEGT. The chain combines TRBV6-1 with TRBJ1-6, with a weak D call TRBD1 (6 bases). The TCR sequence derives from an adult who received the AZD1222 COVID-19 vaccine. The sequenced sample was peripheral blood, obtained 28 days after the second AZD1222 dose. CDR3 DNA sequence: TGTGCCAGCAGTGACCACAGGGACGTCAATTCACCCCTCCACTTT. Protein product: CASSDHRDVNSPLHF.